This TCR beta chain was recorded in a study of T cell responses to AZD1222 COVID-19 vaccine. On this clone: Its cognate antigen is unknown.

Findings of the study overall: Donors were mostly white British, more females; clonal diversity possibly underestimated.

The data were produced by immunoSEQ multiplex PCR, yet TCRdb's version contains in-frame clones alone and is incomplete. The sample yields under 200,000 clones, about 90% seen once. The CDR3 has 12 amino acids. Germline CDR1 and CDR2: GTSNPN and SVGIG (reference sequence). Trimming took 1 base from V and 6 from J, leaving 6 bases between them. The TCR comes from an adult who received the AZD1222 COVID-19 vaccine. Here the sequenced sample was peripheral blood, taken 28 days after the second AZD1222 dose. This rearrangement joins TRBV30 to TRBJ2-2, with D uncertain. The chain's CDR3 is CAWSGSAGELFF. CDR3 nucleotides: TGTGCCTGGAGTGGTTCGGCCGGGGAGCTGTTTTTT.